These T cell receptor beta chains were read from a single sample in a study of metastatic and nonmetastatic thyroid tumors. MiXCR re-clonotyped the PCR reads for TCRdb. The sample lists approximately 32,000 clones, around 23% occurring once. The sequencing sample was made of tumor tissue. These TCRs come from a male donor with papillary thyroid cancer or a benign thyroid nodule (not recorded which). Some clones in this sample may be carry-over from other donors' samples. Each CDR3 is given with its conserved first and last residue.

V	J	CDR3
TRBV4-3	TRBJ2-1	CASSLRPGQYNEQFF
TRBV15	TRBJ2-5	CATSRFQETQYF
TRBV19	TRBJ1-3	CASSIRIRGQVSGNTIYF
TRBV6-1	TRBJ1-4	CASSVNTNEKLFF
TRBV5-1	TRBJ2-1	CASSQVLLNEGQFF
TRBV24-1	TRBJ2-5	CATSWAGDIGTETQYF
TRBV4-2	TRBJ1-5	CASSPGTGRSDQPQHF
TRBV20-1	TRBJ2-3	CSARPSTDTQYF
TRBV20-1	TRBJ2-7	CSASMGRRGEQYF
TRBV6-1	TRBJ2-7	CASSAALIGSITYEQYF
TRBV7-2	TRBJ2-3	CASSLLFIDTQYF
TRBV20-1	TRBJ2-7	CSAKGQGGSYEQYF
TRBV11-1	TRBJ1-2	CASSFGRELYGYTF
TRBV20-1	TRBJ2-5	CSAIGTSAEETQYF
TRBV27	TRBJ2-2	CATRQGGSTGELFF
TRBV9	TRBJ1-4	CASSPRQGTNEKLFF